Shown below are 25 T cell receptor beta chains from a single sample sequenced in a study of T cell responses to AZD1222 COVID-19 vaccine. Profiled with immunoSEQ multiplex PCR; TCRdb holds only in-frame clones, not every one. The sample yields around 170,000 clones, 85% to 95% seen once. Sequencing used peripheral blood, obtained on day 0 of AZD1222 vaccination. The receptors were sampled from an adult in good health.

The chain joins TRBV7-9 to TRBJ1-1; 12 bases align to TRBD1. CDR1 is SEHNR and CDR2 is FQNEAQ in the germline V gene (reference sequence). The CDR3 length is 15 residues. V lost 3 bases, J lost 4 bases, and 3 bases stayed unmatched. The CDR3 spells CASSLGQGASTEAFF. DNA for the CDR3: TGTGCCAGCAGCTTGGGACAGGGGGCCTCCACTGAAGCTTTCTTT. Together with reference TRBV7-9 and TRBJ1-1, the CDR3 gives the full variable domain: DTGVSQNPRHKITKRGQNVTFRCDPISEHNRLYWYRQTLGQGPEFLTYFQNEAQLEKSRLLSDRFSAERPKGSFSTLEIQRTEQGDSAMYLCASSLGQGASTEAFFGQGTRLTVV.

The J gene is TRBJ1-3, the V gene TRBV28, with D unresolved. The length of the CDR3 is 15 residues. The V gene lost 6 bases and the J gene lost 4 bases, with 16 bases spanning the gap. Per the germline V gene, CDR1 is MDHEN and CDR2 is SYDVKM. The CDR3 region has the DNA TGTGCCAGCAGCCGGCGGGGTCTGGCGGGAAACACCATATATTTT. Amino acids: CASSRRGLAGNTIYF.

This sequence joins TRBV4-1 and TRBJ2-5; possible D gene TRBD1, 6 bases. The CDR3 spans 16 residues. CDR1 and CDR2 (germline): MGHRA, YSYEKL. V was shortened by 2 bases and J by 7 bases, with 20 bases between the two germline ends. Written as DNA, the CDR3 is TGCGCCAGCAGCCAACCCAATCGGGACAAGGCCGGGACCCAGTACTTC. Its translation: CASSQPNRDKAGTQYF.

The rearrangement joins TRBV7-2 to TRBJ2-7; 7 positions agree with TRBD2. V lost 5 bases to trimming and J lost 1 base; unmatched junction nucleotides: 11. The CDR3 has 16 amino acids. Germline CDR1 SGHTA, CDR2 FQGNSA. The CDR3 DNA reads TGTGCCAGCAGCCCGTGGACTACAGCGGGGTCCTACGAGCAGTACTTC. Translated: CASSPWTTAGSYEQYF.

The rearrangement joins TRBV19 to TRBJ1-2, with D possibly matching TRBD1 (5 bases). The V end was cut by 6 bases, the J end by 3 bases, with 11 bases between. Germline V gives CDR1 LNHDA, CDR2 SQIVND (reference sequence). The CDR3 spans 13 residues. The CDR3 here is CASSPGTHYGYTF. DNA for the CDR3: TGTGCCAGTAGCCCCGGGACCCACTATGGCTACACCTTC.

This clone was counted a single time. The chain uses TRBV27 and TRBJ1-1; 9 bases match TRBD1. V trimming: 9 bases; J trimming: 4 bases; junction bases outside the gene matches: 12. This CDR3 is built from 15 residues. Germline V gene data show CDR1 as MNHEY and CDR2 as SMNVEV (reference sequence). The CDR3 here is CASTGGDLRSTEAFF. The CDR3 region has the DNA TGTGCCAGTACAGGGGGCGATCTTAGGAGCACTGAAGCTTTCTTT.

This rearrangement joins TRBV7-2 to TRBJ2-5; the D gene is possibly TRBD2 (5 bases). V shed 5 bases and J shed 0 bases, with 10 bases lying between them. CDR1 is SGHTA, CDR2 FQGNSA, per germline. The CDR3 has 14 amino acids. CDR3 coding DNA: TGTGCCAGCAGCCCTAGCTCTTACCAAGAGACCCAGTACTTC. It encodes CASSPSSYQETQYF.

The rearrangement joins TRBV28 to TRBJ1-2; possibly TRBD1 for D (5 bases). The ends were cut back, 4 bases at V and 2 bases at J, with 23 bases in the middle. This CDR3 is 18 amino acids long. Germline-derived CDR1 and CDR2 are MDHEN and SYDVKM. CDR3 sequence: CASSWAGRSGPGNYGYTF. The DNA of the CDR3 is TGTGCCAGCAGTTGGGCCGGGCGATCAGGGCCGGGGAACTATGGCTACACCTTC.

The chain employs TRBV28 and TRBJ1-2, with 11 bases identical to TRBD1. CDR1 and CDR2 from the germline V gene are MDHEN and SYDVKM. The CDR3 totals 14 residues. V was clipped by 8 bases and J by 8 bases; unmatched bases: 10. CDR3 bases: TGTGCCAGCTGGACAGGGGGCGGTCCAAGCGGCTACACCTTC. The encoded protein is CASWTGGGPSGYTF.

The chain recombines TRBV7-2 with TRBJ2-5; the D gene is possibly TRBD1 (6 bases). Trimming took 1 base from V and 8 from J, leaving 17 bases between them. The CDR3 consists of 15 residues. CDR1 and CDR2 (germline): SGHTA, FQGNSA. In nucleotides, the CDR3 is TGTGCCAGCAGCTTAGACGGTACAGGGCCCAGAACCCAGTACTTC. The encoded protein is CASSLDGTGPRTQYF.

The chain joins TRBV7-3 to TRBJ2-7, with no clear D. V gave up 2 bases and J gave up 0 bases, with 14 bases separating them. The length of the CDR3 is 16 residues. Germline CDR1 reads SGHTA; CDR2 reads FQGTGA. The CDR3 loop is CASSLQGGPSSYEQYF. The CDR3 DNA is TGTGCCAGCAGCTTACAAGGTGGTCCTAGCTCCTACGAGCAGTACTTC.

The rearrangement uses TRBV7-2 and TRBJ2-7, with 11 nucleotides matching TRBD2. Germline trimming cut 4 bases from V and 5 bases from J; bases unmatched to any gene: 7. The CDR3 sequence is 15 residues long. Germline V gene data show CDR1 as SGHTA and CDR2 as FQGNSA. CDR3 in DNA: TGTGCCAGCAGCTCCTTAGCGGGAGGGCCCCACGAGCAGTACTTC. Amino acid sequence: CASSSLAGGPHEQYF.

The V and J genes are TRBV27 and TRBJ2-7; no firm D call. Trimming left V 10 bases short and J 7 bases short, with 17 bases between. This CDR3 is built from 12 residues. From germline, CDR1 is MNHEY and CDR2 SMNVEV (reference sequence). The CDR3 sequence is CATLDQFWEQYF. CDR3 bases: TGTGCCACCCTGGACCAATTTTGGGAGCAGTACTTC.

Here the CDR3 DNA reads TGTGCCAGCTCAAGGCTAGCGGGGGACAGTGAGCAGTTCTTC. Its translation is CASSRLAGDSEQFF. This chain uses TRBV18 with TRBJ2-1, with TRBD2 matching 10 bases. CDR1 KGHSH and CDR2 LQKENI come from the germline V gene. This CDR3 contains 14 residues. J was trimmed by 9 bases and V by 5 bases; bases with no gene match: 7.

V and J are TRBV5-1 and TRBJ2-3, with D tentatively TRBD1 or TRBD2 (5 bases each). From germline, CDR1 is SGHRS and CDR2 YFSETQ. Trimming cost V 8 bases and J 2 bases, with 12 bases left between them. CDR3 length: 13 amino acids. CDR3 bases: TGCGCCAGTTGGGACGGGTTCACAGATACGCAGTATTTT. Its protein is CASWDGFTDTQYF.

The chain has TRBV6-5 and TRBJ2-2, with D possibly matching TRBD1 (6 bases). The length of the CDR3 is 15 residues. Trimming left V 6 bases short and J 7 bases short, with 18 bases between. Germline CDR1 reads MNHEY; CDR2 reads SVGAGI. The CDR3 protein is CASSSQGNEGGELFF. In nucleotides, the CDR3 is TGTGCCAGCAGCTCACAGGGAAACGAGGGCGGGGAGCTGTTTTTT.

CDR3 DNA sequence: TGCGCCAGCAGCGGATCGCCAGGGGACACAGATACGCAGTATTTT. This encodes CASSGSPGDTDTQYF. V usage is TRBV5-1 and J usage is TRBJ2-3; D might be TRBD1 (6 bases). Trimming removed 4 bases from V and 2 bases from J, with 14 bases in between. Per germline, CDR1 SGHRS and CDR2 YFSETQ. The CDR3 contains 15 residues.

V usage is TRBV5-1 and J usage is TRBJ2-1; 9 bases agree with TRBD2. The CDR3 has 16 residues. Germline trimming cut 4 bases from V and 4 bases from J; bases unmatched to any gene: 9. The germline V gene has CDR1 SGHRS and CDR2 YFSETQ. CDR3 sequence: CASSKDLAGTYNEQFF. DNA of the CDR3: TGCGCCAGCAGCAAGGACCTAGCGGGGACTTACAATGAGCAGTTCTTC. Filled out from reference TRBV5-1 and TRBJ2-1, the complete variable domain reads KAGVTQTPRYLIKTRGQQVTLSCSPISGHRSVSWYQQTPGQGLQFLFEYFSETQRNKGNFPGRFSGRQFSNSRSEMNVSTLELGDSALYLCASSKDLAGTYNEQFFGPGTRLTVL.

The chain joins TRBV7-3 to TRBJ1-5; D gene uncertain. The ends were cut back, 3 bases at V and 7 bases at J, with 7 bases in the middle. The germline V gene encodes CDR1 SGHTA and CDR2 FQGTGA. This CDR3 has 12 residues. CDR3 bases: TGTGCCAGCAGCTTTAGTCTCCAGCCCCAGCATTTT. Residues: CASSFSLQPQHF.

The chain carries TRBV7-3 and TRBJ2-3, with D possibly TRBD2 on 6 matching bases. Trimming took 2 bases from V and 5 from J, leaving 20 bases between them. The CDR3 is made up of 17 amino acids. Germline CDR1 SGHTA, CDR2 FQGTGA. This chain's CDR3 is CASSLGLANRDGDTQYF. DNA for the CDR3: TGTGCCAGCAGCTTAGGCCTAGCGAATAGGGACGGAGATACGCAGTATTTT.

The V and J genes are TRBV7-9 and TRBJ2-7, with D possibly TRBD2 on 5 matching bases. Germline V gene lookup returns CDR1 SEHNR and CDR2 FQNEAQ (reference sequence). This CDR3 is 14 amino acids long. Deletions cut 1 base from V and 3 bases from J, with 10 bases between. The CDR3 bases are TGTGCCAGCAGCTTAGAGGCGGGCGACTACGAGCAGTACTTC. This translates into CASSLEAGDYEQYF.

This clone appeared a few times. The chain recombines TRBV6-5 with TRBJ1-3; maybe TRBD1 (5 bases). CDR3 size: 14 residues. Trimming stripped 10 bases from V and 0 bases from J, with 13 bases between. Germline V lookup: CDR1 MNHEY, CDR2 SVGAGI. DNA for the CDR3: TGTGCCATTTCCGCAGGGCACTCTGGAAACACCATATATTTT. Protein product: CAISAGHSGNTIYF.

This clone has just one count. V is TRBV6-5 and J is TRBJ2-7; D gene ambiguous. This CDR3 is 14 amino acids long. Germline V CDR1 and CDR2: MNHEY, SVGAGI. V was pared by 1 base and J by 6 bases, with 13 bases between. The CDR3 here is CASSYFPRAVEQYF. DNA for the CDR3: TGTGCCAGCAGTTACTTTCCTCGGGCAGTCGAGCAGTACTTC.

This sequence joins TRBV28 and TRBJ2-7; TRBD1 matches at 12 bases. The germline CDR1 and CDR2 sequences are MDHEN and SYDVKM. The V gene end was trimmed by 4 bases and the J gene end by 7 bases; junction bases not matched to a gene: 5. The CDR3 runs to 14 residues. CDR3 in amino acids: CASSWGQGAREQYF. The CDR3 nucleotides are TGTGCCAGCAGTTGGGGACAGGGGGCGCGAGAGCAGTACTTC.

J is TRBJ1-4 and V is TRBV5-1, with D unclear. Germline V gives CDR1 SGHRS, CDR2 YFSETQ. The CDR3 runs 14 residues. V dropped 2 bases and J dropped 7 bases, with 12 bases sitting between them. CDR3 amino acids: CASSFGDAGEKLFF. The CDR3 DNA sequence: TGCGCCAGCAGCTTCGGGGATGCGGGTGAAAAACTGTTTTTT.